The rows below give T cell receptor beta chains drawn from one sample of a study of beta chain features in type 1 diabetes. Measured with immunoSEQ multiplex PCR; TCRdb has only the in-frame clones, and not every one. The sample lists roughly 40,000 clones, roughly two thirds occurring once. Sequenced input: Tregs from blood. The receptors stem from a woman aged 30 to 39 in good health. The CDR3 runs from the conserved cysteine through the conserved F or W. The D gene is left open where the match is weak. The size field is filled for only some rows; it gives once, few, many or a size class.

TGCGCCAGCAGCCAAGATTTTCGGCGGGAGGCTGGCGAGCAGTACTTC	CASSQDFRREAGEQYF	TRBV4-1	.	TRBJ2-7	TRBD2
TGTGCCACCAGCAGGTCAGACAGGGGGGGTAGTCAGCCCCAGCATTTT	CATSRSDRGGSQPQHF	TRBV15	.	TRBJ1-5	TRBD1
TGTGCCAGCAGTTTATACCCAGGGGATCCTCCCTACGAGCAGTACTTC	CASSLYPGDPPYEQYF	TRBV5-6	.	TRBJ2-7	.
TGTGCTAGTGGTTTGGGCCAGGGACTAGCGGGTTCAGATACGCAGTATTTT	CASGLGQGLAGSDTQYF	TRBV12-5	.	TRBJ2-3	TRBD2
TGTGCCAGCAGCTTGGCAAGGGGACTAGCGGGAGAGACCCAGTACTTC	CASSLARGLAGETQYF	TRBV5-6	.	TRBJ2-5	TRBD2
TGCGCCAGCAGCCAAGATCGTGTCAATGAGCAGTTCTTC	CASSQDRVNEQFF	TRBV4-3	.	TRBJ2-1	.
TGTGCCAGCAGCTTAGAGGGCAGGGGGGTTGGCGAGCAGTACTTC	CASSLEGRGVGEQYF	TRBV7-8	.	TRBJ2-7	.
TGTGCCAGCTGGGCCCTAATCGGGACAGAATATGGCTACACCTTC	CASWALIGTEYGYTF	TRBV28	.	TRBJ1-2	TRBD1
TGTGCCAGCAGCCTCAAACCAACTTCCCCGACTGGTAAGAACACTGAAGCTTTCTTT	CASSLKPTSPTGKNTEAFF	TRBV9	.	TRBJ1-1	.
TGTGCCAGCAGCTTTTCTTTGAACACTGAAGCTTTCTTT	CASSFSLNTEAFF	TRBV7-2	.	TRBJ1-1	.
TGCGCCAGCAGCCAAGTCACGACCGGGACTAGCGGGAAGAATGAGCAGTTCTTC	CASSQVTTGTSGKNEQFF	TRBV4-3	once	TRBJ2-1	TRBD2
TGCAGTGTAGTTAATCCCTACGAGCAGTACTTC	CSVVNPYEQYF	TRBV20-1	few	TRBJ2-7	.
TGTGCCAGCAGCTTAGAGTTATGGAGACCAAATTCACCCCTCCACTTT	CASSLELWRPNSPLHF	TRBV7-2	.	TRBJ1-6	.
TGTGCCTGGAGGGGCCGCTATAGCAATCAGCCCCAGCATTTT	CAWRGRYSNQPQHF	TRBV30	.	TRBJ1-5	.
TGTGCCAGCAGTTTATTCCCGGCGAGGACCTACGAGCAGTACTTC	CASSLFPARTYEQYF	TRBV27	.	TRBJ2-7	.
TGTGCCAGCAGTTTCCCACGACAGGGCCCTCAGCCCCAGCATTTT	CASSFPRQGPQPQHF	TRBV28	.	TRBJ1-5	TRBD1
TGTGCCAGCAGTTCCCGGACAGGAGGGGGAACTAATGAAAAACTGTTTTTT	CASSSRTGGGTNEKLFF	TRBV9	.	TRBJ1-4	TRBD1
TGCGCCAGCAGGGACTCCTATGGATCCTACGAGCAGTACTTC	CASRDSYGSYEQYF	TRBV5-1	few	TRBJ2-7	.
TGTGCCAGCAGCCGGGGAAACACCGGGGAGCTGTTTTTT	CASSRGNTGELFF	TRBV7-3	.	TRBJ2-2	.
TGTGCCATCAGTGAGTCGACTCCGGGGAGCTCTGGAAACACCATATATTTT	CAISESTPGSSGNTIYF	TRBV10-3	.	TRBJ1-3	.
TGTGCCAGCAGCTTAGATCTCCTAGCGGGACTCACAGATACGCAGTATTTT	CASSLDLLAGLTDTQYF	TRBV7-2	.	TRBJ2-3	TRBD2
TGTGCCAGCAGTTTTTCTGGACAGGGTAATGAAAAACTGTTTTTT	CASSFSGQGNEKLFF	TRBV28	.	TRBJ1-4	TRBD1
TGTGCCAGCAGCCAGGGAGGGAGTCGATACGAGCAGTACTTC	CASSQGGSRYEQYF	TRBV4-2	.	TRBJ2-7	TRBD2
TGTGCCAGCAGTTTGGTGTCGGCTATAGGACTAGCGGGGGCGGGTGATGAGCAGTTCTTC	CASSLVSAIGLAGAGDEQFF	TRBV28	few	TRBJ2-1	TRBD2
TGTGCCATCGGGACAGAGTTCGGTGGGCAGTTCTTC	CAIGTEFGGQFF	TRBV10-3	.	TRBJ2-1	TRBD1
TGTGCCAGCAGTGTCAAGCGGGAGTGGAATGAGCAGTTCTTC	CASSVKREWNEQFF	TRBV2	.	TRBJ2-1	TRBD2
TGTGCCAGCAGTGAGTACTACGAGCAGTACTTC	CASSEYYEQYF	TRBV6-1	few	TRBJ2-7	.
TGTGCCAGCAGCCGGGACTTCTCAACAGATACGCAGTATTTT	CASSRDFSTDTQYF	TRBV7-2	.	TRBJ2-3	.
TGTGCCAGCCAACAAGGACAGGGGCAAGTTGAAAAACTGTTTTTT	CASQQGQGQVEKLFF	TRBV19	.	TRBJ1-4	TRBD1
TGTGCCAGCAGTGAGTCCGGCAGGGATCAAGAGACCCAGTACTTC	CASSESGRDQETQYF	TRBV6-1	.	TRBJ2-5	.
TGTGCCAGCAGCTTAGGGGCGTGGGGGGTTTCCTCCTACGAGCAGTACTTC	CASSLGAWGVSSYEQYF	TRBV11-2	few	TRBJ2-7	.
TGCAGCGCCGTACGACTAGCGGGAACCTTAGACGAGCAGTACTTC	CSAVRLAGTLDEQYF	TRBV29-1	.	TRBJ2-7	TRBD2
TGTGCCAGTAGTATTGGGGACAACTCCTACGAGCAGTACTTC	CASSIGDNSYEQYF	TRBV19	once	TRBJ2-7	.
TGTGCCAGCACACACCGGGACAGGCCCTACGAGCAGTACTTC	CASTHRDRPYEQYF	TRBV5-4	.	TRBJ2-7	TRBD1
TGTGCCTGGAGTCCAGGGGGCCGGAGCAATCAGCCCCAGCATTTT	CAWSPGGRSNQPQHF	TRBV30	.	TRBJ1-5	TRBD1
TGTGCCATCGCGGGCGATGAGCAGTTCTTC	CAIAGDEQFF	TRBV10-3	few	TRBJ2-1	.
TGTGCCTGGAGACGGTCAACAGGTCTTGTCTACGAGCAGTACTTC	CAWRRSTGLVYEQYF	TRBV30	.	TRBJ2-7	.
TGTGCCAGCAGCCGGGACAGGGGAGACGAGCAGTACTTC	CASSRDRGDEQYF	TRBV11-2	.	TRBJ2-7	TRBD1
TGTGCCAGCAGCTTATCTACAGGGCCCGCTACCGAGCAGTACTTC	CASSLSTGPATEQYF	TRBV7-2	few	TRBJ2-7	.
TGTGCCAGCAGTGGCCTGAGGGACAGCTACGAGCAGTACTTC	CASSGLRDSYEQYF	TRBV2	.	TRBJ2-7	TRBD1
TGTGCCAGCAGCCGAGCCGGGCGGGATTACAATGAGCAGTTCTTC	CASSRAGRDYNEQFF	TRBV4-2	.	TRBJ2-1	.
TGTGCCAGCAGCCGGGACTCGAGCACTTCCTACGAGCAGTACTTC	CASSRDSSTSYEQYF	TRBV6-5	.	TRBJ2-7	.
TGTGCCAGCAGCTTCCTTGGTTTTGCGGGGCCCTTCTCCTACGAGCAGTACTTC	CASSFLGFAGPFSYEQYF	TRBV5-6	.	TRBJ2-7	.
TGCAGTGCTGGCTTGATAGATACGCAGTATTTT	CSAGLIDTQYF	TRBV20-1	.	TRBJ2-3	.
TGCGCCAGCAGCCCCTTCTCTTCCGGGAGCGGCACAGATACGCAGTATTTT	CASSPFSSGSGTDTQYF	TRBV5-1	.	TRBJ2-3	.